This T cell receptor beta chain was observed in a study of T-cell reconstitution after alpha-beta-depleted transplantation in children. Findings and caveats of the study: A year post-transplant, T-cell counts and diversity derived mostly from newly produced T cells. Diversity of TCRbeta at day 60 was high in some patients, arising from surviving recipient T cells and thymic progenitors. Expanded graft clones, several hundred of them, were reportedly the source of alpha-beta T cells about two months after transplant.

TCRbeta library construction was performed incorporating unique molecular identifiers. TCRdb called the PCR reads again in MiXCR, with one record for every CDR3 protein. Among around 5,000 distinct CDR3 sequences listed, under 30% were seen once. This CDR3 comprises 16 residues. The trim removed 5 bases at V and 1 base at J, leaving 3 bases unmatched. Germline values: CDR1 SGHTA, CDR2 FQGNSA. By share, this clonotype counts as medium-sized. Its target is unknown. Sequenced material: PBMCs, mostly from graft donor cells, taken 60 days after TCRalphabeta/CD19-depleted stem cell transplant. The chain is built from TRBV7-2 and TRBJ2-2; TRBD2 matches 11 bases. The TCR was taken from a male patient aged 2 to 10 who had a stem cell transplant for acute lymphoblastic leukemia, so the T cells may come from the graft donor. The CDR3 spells CASSLGLAVNTGELFF. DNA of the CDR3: TGTGCCAGCAGCCTGGGACTAGCGGTGAACACCGGGGAGCTGTTTTTT.